The 12 T cell receptor beta chains below all came from one sample that was sequenced in a study of blood T cell repertoires in COVID-19. TCRdb's table, derived via immunoSEQ multiplex PCR, lists solely in-frame clones and lacks some. The sample contains approximately 68,000 clones, 85% to 90% of which appear only once. Sequenced sample: peripheral blood. These receptors all stem from a man aged 70-80 years with active or convalescent COVID-19.

V gene TRBV10-3 combines with J gene TRBJ2-1, with 12 bases that match TRBD2. Losses at the gene ends were 6 bases for V and 9 bases for J; bases not matched to a gene: 15. The germline V gene encodes CDR1 ENHRY and CDR2 SYGVKD. The CDR3 has 17 amino acids. CDR3 amino acids: CAIRRGTSGPDGIEQFF. The CDR3 region has the DNA TGTGCCATCAGGCGGGGGACTAGCGGGCCCGACGGTATTGAGCAGTTCTTC.

There are a few counts of this clone. The rearrangement uses TRBV30 and TRBJ2-1; 9 bases are a match to TRBD2. V was clipped by 1 base and J by 7 bases; unmatched bases: 20. This CDR3 spans 19 amino acids. From germline, CDR1 is GTSNPN and CDR2 SVGIG (reference sequence). The CDR3 sequence is CAWSGLSSGTDLSPNEQFF. The CDR3 DNA reads TGTGCCTGGAGTGGGTTGTCTAGCGGGACCGATTTGTCCCCAAATGAGCAGTTCTTC.

Note on this clone: Other DNA sequences in the same sample also yield this CDR3. J is TRBJ2-2 and V is TRBV28, with 8 positions matching TRBD1. This CDR3 region has 15 residues. Looked up from germline, CDR1 is MDHEN and CDR2 is SYDVKM. Trimming cost V 4 bases and J 2 bases; bases outside gene matches: 3. CDR3 DNA sequence: TGTGCCAGCAGTTCTGGACAGGGAAACACCGGGGAGCTGTTTTTT. This encodes CASSSGQGNTGELFF.

The sample holds one count of this clone. The CDR3 DNA sequence: TGTGCCAGCAGCTTGTCCTACACAGATACGCAGTATTTT. This sequence encodes CASSLSYTDTQYF. The chain joins TRBV7-3 to TRBJ2-3; unclear D gene. The V and J ends lost 3 bases and 2 bases respectively, with 6 bases between them. This CDR3 contains 13 residues. Germline V lookup: CDR1 SGHTA, CDR2 FQGTGA.

The V gene is TRBV10-3, the J gene TRBJ1-1, with 10 bases that match TRBD1. Germline V gives CDR1 ENHRY, CDR2 SYGVKD. V lost 6 bases and J lost 4; bases outside the gene matches: 5. This CDR3 spans 14 amino acids. This chain's CDR3 is CAIRPGQGLTEAFF. The CDR3 nucleotides are TGTGCCATCAGACCGGGACAGGGGCTCACTGAAGCTTTCTTT.

The CDR3 loop is CAGLGTGEQFF. CDR3 sequence (DNA): TGTGCCGGCCTAGGCACAGGTGAGCAGTTCTTC. This rearrangement joins TRBV6-4 to TRBJ2-1; possibly TRBD1 for D (5 bases). V gave up 11 bases and J gave up 9 bases, with 14 bases separating them. This CDR3 region has 11 residues. The germline V gene has CDR1 MRHNA and CDR2 SNTAGT.

The chain has TRBV18 and TRBJ1-1, with unresolved D. This CDR3 region has 15 residues. The germline gives CDR1 KGHSH, CDR2 LQKENI. With 1 base removed from V and 0 bases from J, the gap between germline ends came to 9 bases. CDR3 amino acids: CASSPRSLLNTEAFF. The CDR3 bases are TGTGCCAGCTCACCACGATCACTGTTGAACACTGAAGCTTTCTTT.

The J gene is TRBJ2-3, the V gene TRBV2, with 9 bases lining up with TRBD1. This CDR3 contains 13 residues. Unmatched junction bases numbered 5, after V lost 10 bases and J lost 3 bases. CDR1 SNHLY and CDR2 FYNNEI come from the germline V gene. This CDR3 reads CAIRDRETDTQYF. The CDR3, as DNA: TGTGCCATCCGGGACAGGGAGACAGATACGCAGTATTTT.

V is TRBV6-6 and J is TRBJ2-7; 10 positions agree with TRBD2. CDR1 and CDR2 (germline): MNHNY, SVGAGI (reference sequence). The CDR3 consists of 14 residues. J lost 6 bases, V lost 2 bases, and 4 bases had no gene match. The CDR3 bases are TGTGCCAGCAGTTACCTAGCGGGAGCTTTCGAGCAGTACTTC. Translating gives CASSYLAGAFEQYF.

V is TRBV13 and J is TRBJ2-1, with 11 nucleotides matching TRBD2. Trimming cost V 4 bases and J 3 bases; bases outside gene matches: 5. CDR1 is PRHDT and CDR2 is FYEKMQ in the germline V gene (reference sequence). The CDR3 has 16 residues. The CDR3 reads CASSSRLAGIYNEQFF. CDR3 in DNA: TGTGCCAGCAGCTCCCGACTAGCGGGGATCTACAATGAGCAGTTCTTC. Based on the CDR3 plus reference TRBV13 and TRBJ2-1, the full variable domain is AAGVIQSPRHLIKEKRETATLKCYPIPRHDTVYWYQQGPGQDPQFLISFYEKMQSDKGSIPDRFSAQQFSDYHSELNMSSLELGDSALYFCASSSRLAGIYNEQFFGPGTRLTVL.

The chain has TRBV10-3 and TRBJ2-7; no firm D call. This CDR3 has 12 residues. CDR1 and CDR2 (germline): ENHRY, SYGVKD. Trimming stripped 6 bases from V and 3 bases from J, with 9 bases between. The DNA of the CDR3 is TGTGCCATCAGCTCAACCTACTACGAGCAGTACTTC. Its protein product is CAISSTYYEQYF.

The chain has TRBV5-6 and TRBJ1-1; no clear D. Germline V gives CDR1 SGHDT, CDR2 YYEEEE. The CDR3 sequence is 13 residues long. Trimming took off 7 bases at V and 0 bases at J, with 10 bases between the two ends. The CDR3 coding sequence is TGTGCCAGCCATAGACTGCTGAACACTGAAGCTTTCTTT. As protein: CASHRLLNTEAFF.